This T cell receptor (beta chain) stems from a study of T-cell reconstitution after alpha-beta-depleted transplantation in children. The study, taken as a whole, reports: T-cell counts and diversity were attributed mostly to newly produced T cells one year after transplant. At around two months after transplant, the alpha-beta T cells were reportedly derived from several hundred expanded clones that came from non-depleted graft cells. Surviving recipient T cells and thymic progenitors produced the high day-60 TCRbeta diversity seen in some patients.

Germline V gene data show CDR1 as SGHRS and CDR2 as YFSETQ. Trimming removed 0 bases from V and 0 bases from J; junction bases left unmatched: 12. The CDR3 runs 21 residues. TCRbeta library preparation incorporated unique molecular identifiers. MiXCR was run by TCRdb on the PCR reads, yielding one entry per CDR3 protein. This table has approximately 170,000 distinct CDR3 sequences, 11% appearing once. This clonotype was seen many times. The antigen remains undetermined. This chain connects TRBV5-1 to TRBJ2-4; TRBD2 aligns across 13 bases. Source: PBMCs, taken before TCRalphabeta/CD19-depleted stem cell transplant. The receptor was isolated from a boy aged 2-15 years with acute myeloid leukemia, due to receive a stem cell transplant. The CDR3 DNA follows: TGCGCCAGCAGCTTGGGTCGTCCCGGGACTAGCGGGGTGGGAGCCAAAAACATTCAGTACTTC. Protein: CASSLGRPGTSGVGAKNIQYF.